What follows are 27 T cell receptor beta chains derived from one specimen sequenced in a study of blood T cell repertoires in COVID-19. The method was immunoSEQ multiplex PCR; TCRdb's version includes in-frame clones alone and lacks a portion of them. The data hold 70,000 or so clones, with around 85% observed a single time. Sequences were obtained from peripheral blood. The receptor source for this set is an elderly woman with acute or convalescent COVID-19.

The V gene is TRBV9, the J gene TRBJ2-1, with D possibly TRBD2 on 6 matching bases. Trimming cost V 2 bases and J 1 base, with 13 bases left between them. CDR3 length: 16 residues. The germline V gene has CDR1 SGDLS and CDR2 YYNGEE. The CDR3 loop reads CASSVSLAVSYNEQFF. The CDR3 nucleotides are TGTGCCAGCAGCGTCAGTTTAGCGGTGTCCTACAATGAGCAGTTCTTC.

This clone has only a few counts. The chain employs TRBV19 and TRBJ2-4; 10 bases align to TRBD2. CDR1 LNHDA and CDR2 SQIVND come from the germline V gene (reference sequence). J lost 10 bases, V lost 7 bases, and 7 bases had no gene match. The CDR3 has 13 amino acids. CDR3 residues: CASNERGGRIQYF. The CDR3 DNA follows: TGTGCCAGTAATGAGCGGGGGGGCCGGATTCAGTACTTC.

The genes are TRBV3-1 (or the pseudogene TRBV3-2) and TRBJ2-3; the match to TRBD2 covers 9 bases. The V gene end was trimmed by 2 bases and the J gene end by 6 bases; junction bases not matched to a gene: 9. Germline assignment: CDR1 LGHDT and CDR2 YNNKEL (reference sequence). CDR3 size: 16 residues. The CDR3 region has the DNA TGTGCCAGCAGCCAAATGCGTGGCGGGAGGGGGGATACGCAGTATTTT. Translation: CASSQMRGGRGDTQYF.

The V gene is TRBV28, the J gene TRBJ1-3; D might be TRBD1 (6 bases). The CDR3 has 16 residues. Germline-derived CDR1 and CDR2 are MDHEN and SYDVKM. V dropped 7 bases and J dropped 0 bases, with 16 bases sitting between them. The CDR3 DNA follows: TGTGCCAGCAATACAGACAGGTTGAGCTCTGGAAACACCATATATTTT. This encodes CASNTDRLSSGNTIYF.

The chain employs TRBV27 and TRBJ2-1; no reliable D call. Trimming cost V 6 bases and J 4 bases, with 4 bases left between them. Germline values: CDR1 MNHEY, CDR2 SMNVEV (reference sequence). The CDR3 covers 11 residues. In nucleotides, the CDR3 is TGTGCCAGCAGCCTGTACAATGAGCAGTTCTTC. Residues: CASSLYNEQFF.

The J gene is TRBJ1-1, the V gene TRBV7-2; possibly TRBD1 for D (5 bases). Germline CDR1 reads SGHTA; CDR2 reads FQGNSA. The CDR3 contains 14 residues. The ends were cut back, 4 bases at V and 1 base at J, with 10 bases in the middle. This CDR3 reads CASSSDSPNTEAFF. The DNA for the CDR3 is TGTGCCAGCAGCTCCGACAGTCCGAACACTGAAGCTTTCTTT. The variable domain in full, with the rest retrieved from reference TRBV7-2 and TRBJ1-1, is GAGVSQSPSNKVTEKGKDVELRCDPISGHTALYWYRQSLGQGLEFLIYFQGNSAPDKSGLPSDRFSAERTGGSVSTLTIQRTQQEDSAVYLCASSSDSPNTEAFFGQGTRLTVV.

This sequence joins TRBV5-1 and TRBJ2-3, with 10 nucleotides matching TRBD2. V dropped 3 bases and J dropped 4; count of bases not matched to a gene: 8. This CDR3 is 16 amino acids long. The germline CDR1 and CDR2 sequences are SGHRS and YFSETQ. CDR3 DNA: TGCGCCAGCAGCTGGGTGCTAGCGGGAGAAGCAGATACGCAGTATTTT. This translates into CASSWVLAGEADTQYF.

The chain employs TRBV6-6 and TRBJ2-2, with a tentative D call TRBD2 (6 bases). The CDR3 has 15 amino acids. Germline V gives CDR1 MNHNY, CDR2 SVGAGI (reference sequence). V shed 9 bases and J shed 1 base, with 15 bases lying between them. CDR3 residues: CASTSGTLNTGELFF. The CDR3, as DNA: TGTGCCAGTACGTCCGGGACTTTGAACACCGGGGAGCTGTTTTTT.

The rearrangement uses TRBV6-5 and TRBJ1-4; the match to TRBD1 covers 9 bases. Germline CDR1 MNHEY, CDR2 SVGAGI. There are 14 residues in the CDR3. V dropped 6 bases and J dropped 8; count of bases not matched to a gene: 7. The CDR3 region is CASRTGGAGEKLFF. The CDR3 DNA reads as TGTGCCAGCAGGACAGGGGGGGCAGGGGAAAAACTGTTTTTT.

The chain uses TRBV4-1 and TRBJ1-4, with 7 positions matching TRBD1. V was clipped by 2 bases and J by 8 bases; unmatched bases: 23. Germline CDR1 is MGHRA and CDR2 is YSYEKL. The CDR3 length is 20 residues. CDR3 sequence: CASSQTQIGTSGQNREKLFF. In DNA, the CDR3 is TGCGCCAGCAGCCAAACCCAGATTGGCACTTCGGGACAGAATAGGGAAAAACTGTTTTTT.

This chain uses TRBV11-2 with TRBJ2-7; D is unclear. The CDR3 is 12 amino acids. The germline V and J ends were trimmed by 0 bases and 9 bases, with 9 bases remaining between them. CDR1 SGHAT and CDR2 FQNNGV come from the germline V gene. CDR3 sequence: CASSLDRSGQYF. CDR3 nucleotide sequence: TGTGCCAGCAGCTTAGATCGGTCCGGGCAGTACTTC.

J is TRBJ2-2 and V is TRBV7-2; D is uncertain. The V and J ends lost 1 base and 0 bases respectively, with 18 bases between them. Germline lookup yields CDR1 SGHTA and CDR2 FQGNSA. The CDR3 contains 19 residues. The CDR3 DNA reads as TGTGCCAGCAGCTTAGTTTTGCTAGAGCGCTACGCGAACACCGGGGAGCTGTTTTTT. This gives the protein CASSLVLLERYANTGELFF.

The gene calls are TRBV7-2 and TRBJ1-1, with D perhaps TRBD1 (6 bases). Per germline, CDR1 SGHTA and CDR2 FQGNSA. The V end lost 2 bases, the J end lost 3 bases, and 10 bases lay between the germline ends. CDR3 length: 14 amino acids. Here the CDR3 reads CASSLNSGDTEAFF. CDR3 nucleotide sequence: TGTGCCAGCAGCTTAAACTCAGGGGACACTGAAGCTTTCTTT.

V usage is TRBV19 and J usage is TRBJ2-2; TRBD2 is a possible D gene (6 bases). Germline values: CDR1 LNHDA, CDR2 SQIVND (reference sequence). The CDR3 extends over 15 amino acids. The V end was cut by 9 bases, the J end by 0 bases, with 14 bases between. The CDR3 here is CASSRGGANTGELFF. The CDR3 DNA sequence: TGTGCCAGCTCGCGGGGAGGAGCGAACACCGGGGAGCTGTTTTTT.

The chain has TRBV4-1 and TRBJ2-7; 9 bases line up with TRBD1. This CDR3 spans 15 amino acids. Germline CDR1 and CDR2: MGHRA and YSYEKL. V shed 4 bases, J shed 3 bases, and the junction held 7 bases outside the gene matches. In DNA, the CDR3 is TGCGCCAGCAGCCTGACAGGGGGTACACACTACGAGCAGTACTTC. Its protein is CASSLTGGTHYEQYF.

The CDR3, as DNA: TGTGCCAGCAGCCTGTTCGCTGGGACAGGGGAAGGCTACACCTTC. Protein sequence: CASSLFAGTGEGYTF. V usage is TRBV3-1 (or the pseudogene TRBV3-2) and J usage is TRBJ1-2; 10 bases align to TRBD1. Germline V gives CDR1 LGHDT, CDR2 YNNKEL (reference sequence). CDR3 length: 15 amino acids. V shed 4 bases, J shed 8 bases, and the junction held 10 bases outside the gene matches.

This rearrangement joins TRBV4-3 to TRBJ1-5, with D possibly being TRBD1 (5 bases). Germline V CDR1 and CDR2: LGHNA, YSLEER. Deletions cut 6 bases from V and 0 bases from J, with 9 bases between. The CDR3 is 14 amino acids. The CDR3 DNA reads TGCGCCAGCAGTCCACAGGTTAGCAATCAGCCCCAGCATTTT. This codes for CASSPQVSNQPQHF.

This clone has just a few counts. The chain is built from TRBV21-1 and TRBJ2-4; no DNA check was done on the table's D call, TRBD1. TRBV21-1 is labeled a pseudogene. The CDR3 sequence is 13 residues long. CDR3 DNA: TGTGCCAGCATCACCCGGGACAGCAACATTCAGTACTTC. Translating it yields CASITRDSNIQYF.

The chain recombines TRBV7-2 with TRBJ1-6; D perhaps matches TRBD1 (6 bases). This CDR3 spans 13 amino acids. The germline V and J ends were trimmed by 6 bases and 7 bases, with 10 bases remaining between them. Germline V gene sequence: CDR1 SGHTA, CDR2 FQGNSA. CDR3 nucleotide sequence: TGTGCCAGCAGAACCGGACAGAATTCACCCCTCCACTTT. Translation: CASRTGQNSPLHF. Together with reference TRBV7-2 and TRBJ1-6, the CDR3 gives the full variable domain: GAGVSQSPSNKVTEKGKDVELRCDPISGHTALYWYRQSLGQGLEFLIYFQGNSAPDKSGLPSDRFSAERTGGSVSTLTIQRTQQEDSAVYLCASRTGQNSPLHFGNGTRLTVT.

The chain combines TRBV4-1 with TRBJ2-3; 13 positions agree with TRBD2. The CDR3 totals 17 residues. Unmatched junction bases numbered 9, after V lost 4 bases and J lost 5 bases. Germline values: CDR1 MGHRA, CDR2 YSYEKL. For the CDR3, the DNA is TGCGCCAGCAGCCGGACTAGCGGGGGCCTGGTGGAAGATACGCAGTATTTT. Residues: CASSRTSGGLVEDTQYF.

This rearrangement joins TRBV5-1 to TRBJ2-1; D gene unclear. This CDR3 is 13 amino acids long. Germline V gives CDR1 SGHRS, CDR2 YFSETQ. V dropped 5 bases and J dropped 4 bases, with 10 bases sitting between them. The CDR3, as DNA: TGCGCCAGCAGTTCTCAGGTGTACAATGAGCAGTTCTTC. This sequence encodes CASSSQVYNEQFF.

The chain carries TRBV6-5 and TRBJ1-5, with 7 bases fitting TRBD1. V shed 6 bases, J shed 7 bases, and the junction held 6 bases outside the gene matches. This CDR3 has 13 residues. Per germline, CDR1 MNHEY and CDR2 SVGAGI. The CDR3 reads CASSPSTGQPQHF. The CDR3 nucleotides are TGTGCCAGCAGCCCGTCGACAGGGCAGCCCCAGCATTTT.

The rearrangement uses TRBV28 and TRBJ1-2; 10 bases fit TRBD1. V lost 2 bases and J lost 6; bases outside the gene matches: 6. The germline V gene encodes CDR1 MDHEN and CDR2 SYDVKM. The CDR3 runs 15 residues. The CDR3 sequence: CASSLPRGQGDGYTF. The CDR3 DNA follows: TGTGCCAGCAGTTTACCAAGAGGACAGGGGGATGGCTACACCTTC.

The chain joins TRBV18 to TRBJ2-1, with TRBD2 identical over 13 bases. CDR3 length: 15 amino acids. The J segment lost 3 bases and the V segment lost 6 bases, leaving 2 bases of the junction unmatched. Germline values: CDR1 KGHSH, CDR2 LQKENI. DNA for the CDR3: TGTGCCAGCTCCCGGACTAGCGGGGGCTACAATGAGCAGTTCTTC. This codes for CASSRTSGGYNEQFF.

This clone occurred once. This chain uses TRBV11-3 with TRBJ1-2; D might be TRBD1 (6 bases). Looked up from germline, CDR1 is SGHNT and CDR2 is YENEEA. V was pared by 5 bases and J by 1 base, with 17 bases between. The CDR3 sequence is 16 residues long. The CDR3 region is CASSPRRTVSNYGYTF. In DNA form, the CDR3 reads TGTGCCAGCAGCCCCCGTCGGACAGTTAGTAACTATGGCTACACCTTC.

V gene TRBV7-2 combines with J gene TRBJ2-1; TRBD1 matches 7 bases. After removal of 5 bases from V and 15 bases from J, the junction contained 10 bases not matched to a gene. Germline CDR1 reads SGHTA; CDR2 reads FQGNSA. This CDR3 has 12 amino acids. The CDR3, as DNA: TGTGCCAGCAGCCCAGACAGGGTCGGGTTGTTCTTC. It is translated as CASSPDRVGLFF. The variable domain in full, with the rest retrieved from reference TRBV7-2 and TRBJ2-1, is GAGVSQSPSNKVTEKGKDVELRCDPISGHTALYWYRQSLGQGLEFLIYFQGNSAPDKSGLPSDRFSAERTGGSVSTLTIQRTQQEDSAVYLCASSPDRVGLFFGPGTRLTVL.

This chain links TRBV7-2 with TRBJ2-2, with D possibly being TRBD2 (6 bases). The length of the CDR3 is 13 residues. V was clipped by 2 bases and J by 6 bases, with 7 bases between them. The germline V gene encodes CDR1 SGHTA and CDR2 FQGNSA. This CDR3 is CASSLRLAGELFF. The CDR3 nucleotides read TGTGCCAGCAGCTTACGACTAGCCGGGGAGCTGTTTTTT.